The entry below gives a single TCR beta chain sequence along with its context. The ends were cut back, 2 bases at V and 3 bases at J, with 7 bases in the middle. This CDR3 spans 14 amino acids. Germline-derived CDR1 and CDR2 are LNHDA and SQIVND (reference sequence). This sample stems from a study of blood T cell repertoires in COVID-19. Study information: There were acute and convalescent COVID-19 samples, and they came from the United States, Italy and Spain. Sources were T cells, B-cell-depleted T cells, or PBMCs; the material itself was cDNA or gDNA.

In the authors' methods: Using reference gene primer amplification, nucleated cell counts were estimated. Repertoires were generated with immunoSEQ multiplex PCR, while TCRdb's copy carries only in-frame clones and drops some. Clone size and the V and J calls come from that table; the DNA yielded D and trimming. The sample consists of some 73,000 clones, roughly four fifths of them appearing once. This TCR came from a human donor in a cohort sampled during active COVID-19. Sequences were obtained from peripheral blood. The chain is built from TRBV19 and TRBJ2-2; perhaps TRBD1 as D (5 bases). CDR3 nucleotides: TGTGCCAGTAGTATAACAGGATACACCGGGGAGCTGTTTTTT. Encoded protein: CASSITGYTGELFF.